This T cell receptor (beta chain) was captured in a study of cytomegalovirus exposure and HLA in healthy donors. Study-level information: Earlier, 95 million to 140 million unique TCR beta sequences were recovered from roughly 170 million T cells by an analysis. Drawn from HLA-typed donors, tens of millions of unique TCRs were held in an early data release.

The CDR3 extends over 15 amino acids. The V gene's germline CDR1 is SEHNR and CDR2 FQNEAQ (reference sequence). In the PCR, 60 Vbeta and 13 Jbeta primers were used. Using immunoSEQ multiplex PCR, the repertoire was profiled, and TCRdb retains in-frame clones only, with some absent. The data show approximately 190,000 clones, 70% to 80% seen once. A note on this clone: Its antigen is currently unknown. The junction shows a germline mismatch at one end, possibly a read error.

Study-wide points: For most subjects, TCR beta sequences were reported to predict HLA-A and HLA-B alleles with accuracy. Listed as cytomegalovirus-associated were 150 or so TCR beta chains.

This receptor was obtained from a woman aged 30 to 39 in good health and CMV-seropositive. The rearrangement links TRBV7-9 to TRBJ2-5; D perhaps matches TRBD2 (6 bases). Source material: PBMCs. The CDR3 coding sequence is TGTTCCAGCAGCCGCCAGTCTAGCGAGGTAGAGACCCAGTACTTC. Translated: CSSSRQSSEVETQYF.